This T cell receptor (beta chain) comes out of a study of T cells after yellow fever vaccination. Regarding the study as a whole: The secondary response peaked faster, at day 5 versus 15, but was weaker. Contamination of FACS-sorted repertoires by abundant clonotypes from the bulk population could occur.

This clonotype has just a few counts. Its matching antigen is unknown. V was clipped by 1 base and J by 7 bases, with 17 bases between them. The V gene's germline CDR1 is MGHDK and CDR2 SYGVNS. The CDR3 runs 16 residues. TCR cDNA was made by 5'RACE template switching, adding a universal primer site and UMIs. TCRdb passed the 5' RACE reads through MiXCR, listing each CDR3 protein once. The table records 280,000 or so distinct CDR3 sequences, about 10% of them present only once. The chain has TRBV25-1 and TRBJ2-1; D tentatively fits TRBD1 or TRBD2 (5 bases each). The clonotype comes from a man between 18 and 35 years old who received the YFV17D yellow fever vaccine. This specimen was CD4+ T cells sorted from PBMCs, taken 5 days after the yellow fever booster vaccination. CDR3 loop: CASSESGTTYWNEQFF. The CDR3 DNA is TGTGCCAGCAGTGAATCCGGGACCACCTACTGGAATGAGCAGTTCTTC.